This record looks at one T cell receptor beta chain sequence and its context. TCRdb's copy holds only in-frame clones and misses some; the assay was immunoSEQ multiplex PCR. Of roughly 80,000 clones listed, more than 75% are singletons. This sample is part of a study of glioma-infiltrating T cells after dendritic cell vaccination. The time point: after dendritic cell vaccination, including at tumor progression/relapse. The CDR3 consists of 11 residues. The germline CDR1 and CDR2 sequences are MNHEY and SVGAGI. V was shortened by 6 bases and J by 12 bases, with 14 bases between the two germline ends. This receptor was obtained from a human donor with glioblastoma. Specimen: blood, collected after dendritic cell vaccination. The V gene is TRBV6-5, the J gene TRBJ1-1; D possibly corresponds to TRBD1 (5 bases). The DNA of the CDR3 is TGTGCCAGCAGCCGGGAGGAGGGGACTTTCTTT. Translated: CASSREEGTFF.